The rows below give T cell receptor beta chains drawn from one sample of a study of post-analysis software for immune sequencing data. One entry per CDR3 protein, called by TCRdb with MiXCR from the PCR reads. Among 750,000 to 900,000 distinct CDR3 sequences, 40% to 55% were seen once, and the ten largest hold 4.9%. Source material: blood. Receptor source: a girl between 10 and 17 years old with multiple sclerosis. CDR3s include the opening cysteine and the closing phenylalanine or tryptophan. Fields, in order: clone size, V gene, J gene, CDR3 protein. Only part of the rows carry a size: once, few, many, or a class if the clone is expanded.

clone size: NA; V gene: TRBV6-2/TRBV6-3; J gene: TRBJ2-7; CDR3 protein: CASSYGPYSDDEQYF
clone size: NA; V gene: TRBV24-1; J gene: TRBJ2-7; CDR3 protein: CATSDSSGPPYEQYF
clone size: NA; V gene: TRBV29-1; J gene: TRBJ1-5; CDR3 protein: CSVEVSTVNIYSNQPQHF
clone size: NA; V gene: TRBV6-1; J gene: TRBJ2-3; CDR3 protein: CASSEAVWDTQYF
clone size: few; V gene: TRBV12-3/TRBV12-4; J gene: TRBJ1-2; CDR3 protein: CASSPLGAGRNYGYTF
clone size: many; V gene: TRBV7-2; J gene: TRBJ2-7; CDR3 protein: CASSLGPATYEQYF
clone size: few; V gene: TRBV7-9; J gene: NA; CDR3 protein: CASSSADTPSYEQYF
clone size: NA; V gene: TRBV12-5; J gene: TRBJ1-4; CDR3 protein: CASGSTGRVDEKLFF
clone size: few; V gene: TRBV4-2; J gene: TRBJ2-1; CDR3 protein: CASSQPKPGQGNNEQFF
clone size: NA; V gene: TRBV9; J gene: TRBJ1-5; CDR3 protein: CASSVAGTDNQPQHF
clone size: once; V gene: TRBV29-1; J gene: TRBJ2-3; CDR3 protein: CSVEVWQGTDTQYF
clone size: NA; V gene: TRBV29-1; J gene: TRBJ1-4; CDR3 protein: CSVGERGGEKLFF
clone size: NA; V gene: TRBV7-9; J gene: TRBJ2-1; CDR3 protein: CASSSQDQSSYNEQFF
clone size: NA; V gene: TRBV7-8; J gene: TRBJ2-4; CDR3 protein: CASSPLSREQYF
clone size: few; V gene: TRBV29-1; J gene: TRBJ2-7; CDR3 protein: CSVGRQDPYEQYF
clone size: NA; V gene: TRBV7-6; J gene: TRBJ2-3; CDR3 protein: CASSHGRTINADTQYF
clone size: NA; V gene: TRBV5-5; J gene: TRBJ1-5; CDR3 protein: CASSQWGGLGQPQHF
clone size: few; V gene: TRBV5-1; J gene: TRBJ2-2; CDR3 protein: CASSPLTGPPGELFF
clone size: once; V gene: TRBV4-2; J gene: TRBJ2-1; CDR3 protein: CASSQGLAGKLEETQFF
clone size: NA; V gene: TRBV20-1; J gene: TRBJ2-7; CDR3 protein: CSARDLRLGEQYF
clone size: NA; V gene: TRBV9; J gene: TRBJ1-1; CDR3 protein: CASSVGFSEPEAFF
clone size: NA; V gene: TRBV7-9; J gene: TRBJ2-1; CDR3 protein: CASSWTSGNEQFF
clone size: NA; V gene: TRBV28; J gene: TRBJ2-7; CDR3 protein: CASRSGPSTYEQYF
clone size: few; V gene: TRBV7-9; J gene: TRBJ2-5; CDR3 protein: CASSATGSLRETQYF
clone size: NA; V gene: TRBV5-6; J gene: TRBJ1-5; CDR3 protein: CASSLFGGRGLGQPQHF
clone size: NA; V gene: TRBV20-1; J gene: TRBJ1-5; CDR3 protein: CSAAGRPESNQPQHF
clone size: few; V gene: TRBV5-1; J gene: TRBJ1-1; CDR3 protein: CASNRDRGYTEAFF
clone size: few; V gene: TRBV7-2; J gene: TRBJ2-3; CDR3 protein: CASSLWVGGPTDTQYF
clone size: few; V gene: TRBV12-3/TRBV12-4; J gene: TRBJ1-2; CDR3 protein: CASRETGYYGYTF
clone size: NA; V gene: TRBV13; J gene: TRBJ2-5; CDR3 protein: CASSAAETQYF
clone size: many; V gene: TRBV12-3/TRBV12-4; J gene: TRBJ2-3; CDR3 protein: CASSSGTGGRDTQYF
clone size: NA; V gene: TRBV28; J gene: TRBJ1-1; CDR3 protein: CASTRPPNTEAFF
clone size: few; V gene: TRBV15; J gene: TRBJ2-7; CDR3 protein: CATSRSGIQYF
clone size: NA; V gene: TRBV19; J gene: TRBJ2-3; CDR3 protein: CASTRDSLAGVRDTQYF
clone size: NA; V gene: TRBV12-3/TRBV12-4; J gene: TRBJ1-4; CDR3 protein: CASSLSIQDNEKLFF
clone size: few; V gene: TRBV20-1; J gene: TRBJ2-1; CDR3 protein: CSAPLAGIHNEQFF
clone size: NA; V gene: TRBV5-1; J gene: TRBJ2-4; CDR3 protein: CASSLALAGNEEYF
clone size: NA; V gene: TRBV7-9; J gene: TRBJ2-1; CDR3 protein: CASSSGSGRAHEQFF
clone size: NA; V gene: TRBV10-3; J gene: NA; CDR3 protein: CAPQGVAQCQETQYF
clone size: NA; V gene: TRBV2; J gene: TRBJ2-1; CDR3 protein: CAIPTNSYNEQFF
clone size: NA; V gene: TRBV7-2; J gene: TRBJ2-3; CDR3 protein: CASSLNSGSDSDTQYF